This T cell receptor beta chain derives from a study of T-cell memory formation after mild COVID-19. Whole-study context: TCR clusters largely stayed donor specific.

Via MiXCR, TCRdb re-called the 5' RACE reads, giving one row per CDR3 protein. The data contain some 600,000 distinct CDR3 sequences, roughly 17% of them singletons. The sequenced sample was PBMCs or a T cell subset sorted from them (not recorded which). The TCR originated in an adult woman who had mild COVID-19 (a few samples of this study predate the infection). Cell type and time point are not known.

The DNA for the CDR3 is TGTGCCTGGAAAGTGCAGGCTTATGGAAACACCATATATTTT. This encodes CAWKVQAYGNTIYF. The chain uses TRBV30 and TRBJ1-3; unclear D gene. Per the germline V gene, CDR1 is GTSNPN and CDR2 is SVGIG (reference sequence). The CDR3 covers 14 residues. V was cut by 4 bases and J by 3 bases, with 13 bases left in between.